This TCR beta chain was profiled in a study of CD8+CD57+ T cells in acquired aplastic anemia (dated by TCRdb to between 2017 and 2018). For context, the study as a whole: Extracted DNA from sorted CD4+ and CD8+ cells averaged approximately 3 ug, ranging from about 0.17 to 27.4 ug. An average of approximately 9.8 million reads for CD4+ cells and around 11 million reads for CD8+ cells was obtained from healthy donor samples. The paper's findings and limits, for the study overall: Roughly 31 CD8+ CDR3 sequences were shared between patients and controls but appeared highly expressed in patients and within their immunodominant clones. No significant difference in CD8+ Simpson's diversity was found between patients and healthy controls (P=0.060).

From the cysteine through the phenylalanine, the CDR3 covers 16 amino acids. CDR3 DNA only is kept here, 48 bases in frame from base 1. The junction carries 22 bases between V and J, which are trimmed by 4 bases and 6 bases respectively. Based on the germline V gene (reference sequence), the CDR1 and CDR2 sequences are LNHDA and SQIVND. The study deep-sequenced TCR repertoires of sorted CD4+ and CD8+ blood T cells from severe aplastic anemia patients and healthy subjects. Ficoll-Paque density gradient centrifugation was used to isolate peripheral blood mononuclear cells. CD4+ and CD8+ T cells were sorted by FACS or magnetic beads before DNA extraction. Profiling of TCR beta VDJ combinations and CDR3 sequences used genomic DNA as the template. An Illumina HiSeq 2000 was used for TCR repertoire sequencing. As for how the authors treated the data: TRBV/TRBJ rearrangement plots, CDR3 size and DJ length profiles, and Simpson's diversity index were used to evaluate the repertoires. The most abundant DNA sequence in the deep sequencing data was defined as the immunodominant clone. CDR3 amino acid sequences were checked for sharing across subjects and were also compared against the VDJdb database and published repertoires. In TCRdb, the public reads were trimmed at Q25 with fastp and aligned with MiXCR, with productive beta chains retained. Every CDR3 protein is listed once, alongside the most common genes and DNA of its rows. These V and J calls rely on TCRdb rather than the paper's analysis. The sample profile shows about 190,000 distinct CDR3 sequences; around 59% of them were found once. Of the sample, more than 15% falls within the top ten clones.

Ten or more counts support this clonotype. No cognate antigen has been identified for it. The sample holds no much larger clone one base away, and base qualities are not on file. The sample taken for sequencing was sorted CD4+, CD8+, or CD8+CD57+ T cells (not recorded which) from PBMCs. The chain was built from TRBV19 and TRBJ2-7, with TRBD2 tentatively as D gene (6 bases match). This TCR was recovered from a human donor in good health, serving as a control. The CDR3 corresponds to CASSRDPGTGLSEQYF. The nucleotide sequence reads TGTGCCAGTAGTAGAGATCCCGGGACTGGACTCTCCGAGCAGTACTTC.